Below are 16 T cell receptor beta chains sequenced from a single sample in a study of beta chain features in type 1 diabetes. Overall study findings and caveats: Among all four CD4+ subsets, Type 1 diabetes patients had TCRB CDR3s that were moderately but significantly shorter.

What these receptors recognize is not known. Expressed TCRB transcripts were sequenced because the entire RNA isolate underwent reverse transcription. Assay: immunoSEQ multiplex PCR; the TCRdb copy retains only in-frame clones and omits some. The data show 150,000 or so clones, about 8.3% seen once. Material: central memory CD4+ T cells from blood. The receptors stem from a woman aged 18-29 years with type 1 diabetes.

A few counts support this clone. CDR3 sequence: CATLGVAGTDTQYF. CDR3 in DNA: TGTGCCACCCTAGGGGTAGCCGGCACAGATACGCAGTATTTT. The V gene is TRBV28, the J gene TRBJ2-3; tentative D call: TRBD1 (5 bases). The CDR3 spans 14 residues. CDR1 MDHEN and CDR2 SYDVKM come from the germline V gene. Trimming shortened V by 10 bases and J by 1 base, and 15 bases separated the two germline ends.

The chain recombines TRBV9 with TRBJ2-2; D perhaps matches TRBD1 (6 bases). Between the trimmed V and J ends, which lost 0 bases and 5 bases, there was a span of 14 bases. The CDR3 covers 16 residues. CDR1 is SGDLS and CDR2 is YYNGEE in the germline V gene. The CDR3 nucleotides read TGTGCCAGCAGCGTAGGTCAGGGCACAGGGACCGGGGAGCTGTTTTTT. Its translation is CASSVGQGTGTGELFF.

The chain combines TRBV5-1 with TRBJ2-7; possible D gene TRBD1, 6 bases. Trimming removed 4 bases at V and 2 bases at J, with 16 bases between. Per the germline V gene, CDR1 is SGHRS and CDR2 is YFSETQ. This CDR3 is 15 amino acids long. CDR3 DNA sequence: TGCGCCAGCAGCGTATCCGGGACACAGGCCTACGAGCAGTACTTC. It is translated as CASSVSGTQAYEQYF.

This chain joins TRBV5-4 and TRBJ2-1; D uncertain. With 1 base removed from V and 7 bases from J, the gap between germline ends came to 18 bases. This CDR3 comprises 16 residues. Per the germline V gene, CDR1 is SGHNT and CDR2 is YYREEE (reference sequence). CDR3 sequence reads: CASSLPGSAPRNEQFF. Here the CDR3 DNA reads TGTGCCAGCAGCTTGCCCGGATCGGCCCCCAGGAATGAGCAGTTCTTC.

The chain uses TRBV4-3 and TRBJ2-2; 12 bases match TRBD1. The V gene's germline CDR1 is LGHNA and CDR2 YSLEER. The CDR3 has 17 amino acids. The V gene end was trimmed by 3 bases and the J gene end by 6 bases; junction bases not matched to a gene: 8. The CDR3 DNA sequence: TGCGCCAGCAGCCAGTTTCCGGGACAGGGGGCATCCGGGGAGCTGTTTTTT. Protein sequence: CASSQFPGQGASGELFF.

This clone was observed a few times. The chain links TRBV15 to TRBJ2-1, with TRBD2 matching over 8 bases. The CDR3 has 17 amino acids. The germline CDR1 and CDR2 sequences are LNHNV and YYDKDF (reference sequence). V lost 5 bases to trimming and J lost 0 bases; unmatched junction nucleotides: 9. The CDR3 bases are TGTGCCACCAGCGGAAGTAGCGGGGAAAGCTCCTACAATGAGCAGTTCTTC. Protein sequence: CATSGSSGESSYNEQFF. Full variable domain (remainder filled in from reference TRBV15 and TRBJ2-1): DAMVIQNPRYQVTQFGKPVTLSCSQTLNHNVMYWYQQKSSQAPKLLFHYYDKDFNNEADTPDNFQSRRPNTSFCFLDIRSPGLGDTAMYLCATSGSSGESSYNEQFFGPGTRLTVL.

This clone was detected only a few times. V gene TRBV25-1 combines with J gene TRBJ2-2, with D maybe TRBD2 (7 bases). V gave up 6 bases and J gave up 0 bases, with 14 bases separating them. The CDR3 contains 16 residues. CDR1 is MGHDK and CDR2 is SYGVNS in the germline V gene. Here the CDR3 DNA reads TGTGCCAGCAGACCGTGGGAGGGGGCGAACACCGGGGAGCTGTTTTTT. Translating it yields CASRPWEGANTGELFF.

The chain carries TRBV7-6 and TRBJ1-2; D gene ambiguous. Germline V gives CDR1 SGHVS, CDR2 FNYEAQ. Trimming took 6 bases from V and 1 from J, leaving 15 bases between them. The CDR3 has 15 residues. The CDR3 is CASSSYKEGNYGYTF. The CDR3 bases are TGTGCCAGCAGTTCTTACAAGGAGGGTAACTATGGCTACACCTTC. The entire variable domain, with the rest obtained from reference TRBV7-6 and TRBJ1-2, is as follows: GAGVSQSPRYKVTKRGQDVALRCDPISGHVSLYWYRQALGQGPEFLTYFNYEAQQDKSGLPNDRFSAERPEGSISTLTIQRTEQRDSAMYRCASSSYKEGNYGYTFGSGTRLTVV.

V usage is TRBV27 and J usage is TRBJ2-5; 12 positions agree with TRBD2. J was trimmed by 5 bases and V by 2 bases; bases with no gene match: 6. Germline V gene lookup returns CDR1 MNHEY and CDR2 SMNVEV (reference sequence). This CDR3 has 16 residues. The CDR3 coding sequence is TGTGCCAGCAGTTTAACTAGCGGGAGGCCTGGGGAGACCCAGTACTTC. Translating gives CASSLTSGRPGETQYF.

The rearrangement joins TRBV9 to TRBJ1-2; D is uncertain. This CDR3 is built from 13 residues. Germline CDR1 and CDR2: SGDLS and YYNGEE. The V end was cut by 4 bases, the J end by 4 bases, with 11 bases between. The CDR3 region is CASSNPGSYGYTF. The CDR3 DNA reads TGTGCCAGCAGCAACCCGGGGTCCTATGGCTACACCTTC.

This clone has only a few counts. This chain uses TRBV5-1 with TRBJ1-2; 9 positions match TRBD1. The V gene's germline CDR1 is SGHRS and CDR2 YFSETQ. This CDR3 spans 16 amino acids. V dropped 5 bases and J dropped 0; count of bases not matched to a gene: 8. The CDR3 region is CASRSGQGYTNYGYTF. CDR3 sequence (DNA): TGCGCCAGCAGGAGCGGACAGGGGTACACTAACTATGGCTACACCTTC. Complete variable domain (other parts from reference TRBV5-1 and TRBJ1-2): KAGVTQTPRYLIKTRGQQVTLSCSPISGHRSVSWYQQTPGQGLQFLFEYFSETQRNKGNFPGRFSGRQFSNSRSEMNVSTLELGDSALYLCASRSGQGYTNYGYTFGSGTRLTVV.

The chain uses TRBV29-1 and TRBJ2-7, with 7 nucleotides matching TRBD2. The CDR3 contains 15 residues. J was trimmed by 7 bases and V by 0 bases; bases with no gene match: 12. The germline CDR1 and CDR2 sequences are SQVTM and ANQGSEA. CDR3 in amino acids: CSVEDRREWPYEQYF. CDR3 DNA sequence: TGCAGCGTTGAAGATCGGCGGGAGTGGCCTTATGAGCAGTACTTC.

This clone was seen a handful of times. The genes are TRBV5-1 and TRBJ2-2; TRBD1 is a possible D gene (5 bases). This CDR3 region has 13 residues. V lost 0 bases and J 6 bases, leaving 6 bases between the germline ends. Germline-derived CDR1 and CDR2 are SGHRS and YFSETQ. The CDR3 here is CASSLVGAGELFF. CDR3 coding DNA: TGCGCCAGCAGCTTGGTAGGGGCCGGGGAGCTGTTTTTT. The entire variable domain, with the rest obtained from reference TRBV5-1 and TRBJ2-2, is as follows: KAGVTQTPRYLIKTRGQQVTLSCSPISGHRSVSWYQQTPGQGLQFLFEYFSETQRNKGNFPGRFSGRQFSNSRSEMNVSTLELGDSALYLCASSLVGAGELFFGEGSRLTVL.

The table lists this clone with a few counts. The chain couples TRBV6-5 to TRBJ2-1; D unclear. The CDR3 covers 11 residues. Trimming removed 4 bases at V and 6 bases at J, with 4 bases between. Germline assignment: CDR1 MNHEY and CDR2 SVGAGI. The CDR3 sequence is CASSFINEQFF. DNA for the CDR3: TGTGCCAGCAGTTTTATCAATGAGCAGTTCTTC.

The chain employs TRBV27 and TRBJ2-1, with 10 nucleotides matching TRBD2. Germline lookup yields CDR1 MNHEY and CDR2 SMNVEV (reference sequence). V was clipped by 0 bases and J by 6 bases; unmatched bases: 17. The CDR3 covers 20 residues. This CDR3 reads CASSLSKASGREALRNEQFF. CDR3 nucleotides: TGTGCCAGCAGTTTATCGAAGGCTAGCGGGAGAGAGGCCCTACGCAATGAGCAGTTCTTC.

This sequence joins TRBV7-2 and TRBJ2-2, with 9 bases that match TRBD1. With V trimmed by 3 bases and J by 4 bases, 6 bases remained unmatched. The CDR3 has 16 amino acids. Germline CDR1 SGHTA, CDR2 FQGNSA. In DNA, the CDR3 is TGTGCCAGCAGCTTGGCCGGGACAGGGAGCACCGGGGAGCTGTTTTTT. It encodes CASSLAGTGSTGELFF.